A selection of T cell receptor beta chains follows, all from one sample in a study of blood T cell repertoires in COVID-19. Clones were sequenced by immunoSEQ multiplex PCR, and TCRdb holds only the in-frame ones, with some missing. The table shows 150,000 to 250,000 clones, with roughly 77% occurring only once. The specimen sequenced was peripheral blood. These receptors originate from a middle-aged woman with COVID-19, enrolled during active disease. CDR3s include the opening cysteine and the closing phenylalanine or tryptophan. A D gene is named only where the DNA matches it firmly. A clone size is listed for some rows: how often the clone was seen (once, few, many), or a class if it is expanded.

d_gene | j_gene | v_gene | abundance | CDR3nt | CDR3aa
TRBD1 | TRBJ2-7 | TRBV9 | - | TGTGCCAGCAGCGTGCGGGACAGGACCTACGAGCAGTACTTC | CASSVRDRTYEQYF
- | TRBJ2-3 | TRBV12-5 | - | TGTGCTAGTGGTTTGGCCATAACCCGGGATACGCAGTATTTT | CASGLAITRDTQYF
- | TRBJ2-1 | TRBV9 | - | TGTGCCAGCAGCGTAATGGCGGTAAACAATGAGCAGTTCTTC | CASSVMAVNNEQFF
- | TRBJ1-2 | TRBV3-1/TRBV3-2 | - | TGTGCCAGCAGCCCCCACCACAGGGTCCTCTATGGCTACACCTTC | CASSPHHRVLYGYTF
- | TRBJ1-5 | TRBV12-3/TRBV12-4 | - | TGTGCCAGCAGTTTTCTTCGGGATCAGCCCCAGCATTTT | CASSFLRDQPQHF
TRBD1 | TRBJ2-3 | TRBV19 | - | TGTGCCAGTAGTTCGCGGACAGGGGGTACAGATACGCAGTATTTT | CASSSRTGGTDTQYF
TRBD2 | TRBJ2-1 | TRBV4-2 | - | TGTGCCAGCAGCCCTACTAGCGGGGGTGGGGATGAGCAGTTCTTC | CASSPTSGGGDEQFF
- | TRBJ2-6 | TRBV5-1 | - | TGCGCCAGCAGCCTACCAGGGCTCCCTGTCTCTGGGGCCAACGTCCTGACTTTC | CASSLPGLPVSGANVLTF
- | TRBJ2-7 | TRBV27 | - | TGTGCCAGCAGTCATTTTATGGAGGCGGGGGAGCAGTACTTC | CASSHFMEAGEQYF
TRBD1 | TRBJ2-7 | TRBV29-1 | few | TGCAGCGTTGGAGAGGGGTGGCAGGGGGCCCACGAGCAGTACTTC | CSVGEGWQGAHEQYF
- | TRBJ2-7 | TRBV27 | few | TGTGCCAGCAGTTTATCGATGGGGGCTGCTTCCGAGCAGTACTTC | CASSLSMGAASEQYF
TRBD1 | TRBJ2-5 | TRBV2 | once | TGTGCCAGCTCGGACAGGGGAGAGACCCAGTACTTC | CASSDRGETQYF
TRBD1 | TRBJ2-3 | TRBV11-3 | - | TGTGCCAGCAGCCCCGGACAGGGGCGAACAGATACGCAGTATTTT | CASSPGQGRTDTQYF
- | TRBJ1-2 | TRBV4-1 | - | TGCGCCAGCAGCCAAGACGGAGGAGGGTTTTTCTATGGCTACACCTTC | CASSQDGGGFFYGYTF
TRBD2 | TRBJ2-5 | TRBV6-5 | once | TGTGCCAGCACTAGCGGGGGGCCCGAAGAGACCCAGTACTTC | CASTSGGPEETQYF
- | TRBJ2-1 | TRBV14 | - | TGTGCCAGCAGCCAAGGGTATGAAGGGGAGTTCTTC | CASSQGYEGEFF
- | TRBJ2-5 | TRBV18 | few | TGTGCCAGCCACCTCAGTTCGACAGCCCCCCTCCAAGAGACCCAGTACTTC | CASHLSSTAPLQETQYF
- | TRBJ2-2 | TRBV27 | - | TGTGCCAGCAGTTTATCTGGCCCGACGAACACCGGGGAGCTGTTTTTT | CASSLSGPTNTGELFF
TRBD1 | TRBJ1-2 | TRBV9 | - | TGTGCCAGCAGCGTAGAGGGACAGGAAGCCTATGGCTACACCTTC | CASSVEGQEAYGYTF
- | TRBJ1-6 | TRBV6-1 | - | TGTGCCAGCAGTGAAGTCTCTGGGGCTTATAATTCACCCCTCCACTTT | CASSEVSGAYNSPLHF
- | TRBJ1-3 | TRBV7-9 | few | TGTGCCAGCAGCCTTACCCCAACAGGGATCTCTGGAAACACCATATATTTT | CASSLTPTGISGNTIYF
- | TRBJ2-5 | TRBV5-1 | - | TGCGCCAGCAGCTTGGGAGTCCAAGAGACCCAGTACTTC | CASSLGVQETQYF
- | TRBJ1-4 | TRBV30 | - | TGTGCCTGGAGTCGAGGACGCGGGGGAGACGAGGAAAAACTGTTTTTT | CAWSRGRGGDEEKLFF
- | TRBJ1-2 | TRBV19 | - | TGTGCCAGTAGTATGGACAGAGGTGGCTACACCTTC | CASSMDRGGYTF
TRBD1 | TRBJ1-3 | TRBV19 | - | TGTGCCAGTAGTAACGACAGGGGGCGATCTGGAAACACCATATATTTT | CASSNDRGRSGNTIYF
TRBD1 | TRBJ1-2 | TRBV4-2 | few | TGTGCCAGCAGCCCCCGGGACAGGGATTACTATGGCTACACCTTC | CASSPRDRDYYGYTF
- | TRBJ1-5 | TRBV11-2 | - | TGTGCCAGCAGCCCTACGGGGGTGGGACAGCCCCAGCATTTT | CASSPTGVGQPQHF
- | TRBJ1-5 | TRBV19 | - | TGTGCCAGTATGCCAACTCGGAATCAGCCCCAGCATTTT | CASMPTRNQPQHF
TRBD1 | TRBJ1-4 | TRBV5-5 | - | TGTGCCAGCAGCTTGGAAGGGGCACAGGGGGGTGAAAAACTGTTTTTT | CASSLEGAQGGEKLFF
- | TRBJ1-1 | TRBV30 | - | TGTGCCTGGAGTCCTACCCGGAGGGGTGAAGCTTTCTTT | CAWSPTRRGEAFF
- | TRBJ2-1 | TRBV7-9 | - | TGTGCCAGCAGCTTATATGAGGGCTCCGGCGAGCAGTTCTTC | CASSLYEGSGEQFF
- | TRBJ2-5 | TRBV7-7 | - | TGTGCCAGCAGCAGGTGGGGCGAGACCCAGTACTTC | CASSRWGETQYF
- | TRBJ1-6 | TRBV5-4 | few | TGTGCCAGCAGCTCGGACAGTCTCTATAATTCACCCCTCCACTTT | CASSSDSLYNSPLHF
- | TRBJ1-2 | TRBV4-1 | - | TGCGCCAGCAGCCAAGGTCTTGAGGGAAGATATGGCTACACCTTC | CASSQGLEGRYGYTF
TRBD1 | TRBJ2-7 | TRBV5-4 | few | TGTGCCAGCAGCCCCCCTGGACAGGCGAACTACGAGCAGTACTTC | CASSPPGQANYEQYF
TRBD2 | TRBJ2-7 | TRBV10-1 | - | TGCGCCAGCAGCCCCGCAGGGGGACTAGCGGATTACGAGCAGTACTTC | CASSPAGGLADYEQYF
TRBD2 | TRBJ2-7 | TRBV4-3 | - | TGCGCCAGCAGCCAAGATCCGACACTAGCGGGGGGTAACGAGCAGTACTTC | CASSQDPTLAGGNEQYF
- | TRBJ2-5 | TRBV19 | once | TGTGCCAGTAGCCCAGCGGGCCCCCTGAGAGAGACCCAGTACTTC | CASSPAGPLRETQYF
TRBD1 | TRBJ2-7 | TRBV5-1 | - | TGCGCCAGCAGCTTGCCGGGACAGGGGGTTTCCGAGCAGTACTTC | CASSLPGQGVSEQYF
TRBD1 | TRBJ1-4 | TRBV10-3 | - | TGTGCCATCAAGCGAGGAGGGGGCGACGAAAAACTGTTTTTT | CAIKRGGGDEKLFF
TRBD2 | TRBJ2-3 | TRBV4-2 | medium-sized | TGTGCCAGCAGCCAAGGACTAGCGGGAGCAGATACGCAGTATTTT | CASSQGLAGADTQYF
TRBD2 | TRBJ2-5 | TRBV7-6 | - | TGTGCCAGTAAACCTACCGGGACTAGCGGGAGCAGAGAGACCCAGTACTTC | CASKPTGTSGSRETQYF
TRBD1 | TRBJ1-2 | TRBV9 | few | TGTGCCAGCACCAACAGGGGGGACTATGGCTACACCTTC | CASTNRGDYGYTF
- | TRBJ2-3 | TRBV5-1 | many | TGCGCCAGCAGTCGGGTAACTAGCACAGATACGCAGTATTTT | CASSRVTSTDTQYF
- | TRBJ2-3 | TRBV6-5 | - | TGTGCCAGCAGTTCTCGCAGACTATCTAGCACAGATACGCAGTATTTT | CASSSRRLSSTDTQYF
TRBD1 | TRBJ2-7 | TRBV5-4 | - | TGTGCCAGCAGCTTAGGAAGGGACAGGGGAGGGGAGCAGTACTTC | CASSLGRDRGGEQYF
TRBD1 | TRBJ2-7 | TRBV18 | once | TGTGCCAGCTCAAGCAGATCCGGGACAGGGGGCGGCGAGCAGTACTTC | CASSSRSGTGGGEQYF
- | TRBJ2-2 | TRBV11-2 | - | TGTGCCAGCAGCGGGGGGACAGTCCTCACCGGGGAGCTGTTTTTT | CASSGGTVLTGELFF
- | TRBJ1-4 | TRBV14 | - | TGTGCCAGCAGCCAGGACACCGTTAACGAAAAACTGTTTTTT | CASSQDTVNEKLFF
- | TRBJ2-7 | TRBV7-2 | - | TGTGCCAGCAGCTCCAGGTTCAGGGTCCCCGAGCAGTACTTC | CASSSRFRVPEQYF
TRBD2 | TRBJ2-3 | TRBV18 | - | TGTGCCAGCTCACCCCCGGGACTAGCGGGGGGGACAGATACGCAGTATTTT | CASSPPGLAGGTDTQYF
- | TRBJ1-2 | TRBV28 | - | TGTGCCAGCAGTTTGCAGGGGACGGACTATGGCTACACCTTC | CASSLQGTDYGYTF
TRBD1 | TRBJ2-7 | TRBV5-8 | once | TGTGCCAGCAGCTCCCTGGACCGGGACAGGGTCAACGAGCAGTACTTC | CASSSLDRDRVNEQYF